A single sample is the source of the 24 T cell receptor beta chains below, sequenced in a study of cytomegalovirus exposure and HLA in healthy donors. The study ran its PCR with 60 Vbeta and 13 Jbeta primers. Repertoires were generated with immunoSEQ multiplex PCR, while TCRdb's copy carries only in-frame clones and drops some. In the table there are 100,000 to 150,000 clones, roughly 80% of which are singletons. Sequencing was done on a sample of PBMCs. The origin of the receptors is a woman aged 45 to 65 in good health and CMV-seronegative.

This rearrangement joins TRBV18 to TRBJ2-1; unclear D gene. The CDR3 length is 15 residues. Germline V gene sequence: CDR1 KGHSH, CDR2 LQKENI. The V gene lost 2 bases and the J gene lost 0 bases, with 8 bases spanning the gap. The CDR3 reads CASSPEESSYNEQFF. The CDR3 nucleotides are TGTGCCAGCTCACCAGAGGAGAGCTCCTACAATGAGCAGTTCTTC. The full variable domain, completed using reference TRBV18 and TRBJ2-1, is NAGVMQNPRHLVRRRGQEARLRCSPMKGHSHVYWYRQLPEEGLKFMVYLQKENIIDESGMPKERFSAEFPKEGPSILRIQQVVRGDSAAYFCASSPEESSYNEQFFGPGTRLTVL.

The gene calls are TRBV4-1 and TRBJ2-2; possibly TRBD1 for D (6 bases). Germline V lookup: CDR1 MGHRA, CDR2 YSYEKL. V was cut by 0 bases and J by 6 bases, with 20 bases left in between. The CDR3 is 18 residues long. For the CDR3, the DNA is TGCGCCAGCAGCCAAGATGGGGGCGGCTCCTACTTGCCCGGGGAGCTGTTTTTT. It yields the protein CASSQDGGGSYLPGELFF.

This chain uses TRBV6-6 with TRBJ2-7, with 10 bases identical to TRBD1. The CDR3 consists of 14 residues. V trimming: 6 bases; J trimming: 1 base; junction bases outside the gene matches: 3. Germline CDR1 reads MNHNY; CDR2 reads SVGAGI (reference sequence). CDR3 sequence reads: CASSQGQGSYEQYF. The CDR3 nucleotides are TGTGCCAGCAGCCAGGGACAGGGGTCCTACGAGCAGTACTTC.

This rearrangement joins TRBV30 to TRBJ2-1, with TRBD2 matching 13 bases. J was trimmed by 9 bases and V by 4 bases; bases with no gene match: 6. The CDR3 runs to 14 residues. CDR1 and CDR2 (germline): GTSNPN, SVGIG (reference sequence). The CDR3 sequence: CAWTLGLAGVEQFF. DNA for the CDR3: TGTGCCTGGACCCTTGGACTAGCGGGAGTTGAGCAGTTCTTC.

The chain combines TRBV2 with TRBJ2-6; 11 bases line up with TRBD1. After removal of 7 bases from V and 2 bases from J, the junction contained 10 bases not matched to a gene. Germline CDR1 reads SNHLY; CDR2 reads FYNNEI. This CDR3 has 18 amino acids. The chain's CDR3 is CASIIIPGQGAGANVLTF. CDR3 bases: TGTGCCAGCATCATCATACCGGGACAGGGGGCTGGGGCCAACGTCCTGACTTTC.

The chain combines TRBV27 with TRBJ1-4; TRBD1 matches 11 bases. V shed 4 bases, J shed 4 bases, and the junction held 8 bases outside the gene matches. This CDR3 spans 17 amino acids. Per the germline V gene, CDR1 is MNHEY and CDR2 is SMNVEV (reference sequence). The CDR3 coding sequence is TGTGCCAGCAGTTCCCGGGACAGGGGGAAAAGTAATGAAAAACTGTTTTTT. It translates to CASSSRDRGKSNEKLFF.

The rearrangement links TRBV28 to TRBJ2-1, with 13 bases matching TRBD2. Germline V CDR1 and CDR2: MDHEN, SYDVKM. The CDR3 consists of 13 residues. Unmatched junction bases numbered 7, after V lost 10 bases and J lost 10 bases. CDR3 DNA: TGTGCCAACAGACTAGCGGGAGGTAGGGAGCAGTTCTTC. Translation: CANRLAGGREQFF.

The V call is TRBV6-5, the J call TRBJ2-3, with D tentatively TRBD1 (5 bases). Between the trimmed V and J ends, which lost 6 bases and 4 bases, there was a span of 14 bases. CDR1 is MNHEY, CDR2 SVGAGI, per germline. CDR3 length: 14 residues. Here the CDR3 DNA reads TGTGCCAGCAGCACACCCAAACAGGCAGATACGCAGTATTTT. As protein: CASSTPKQADTQYF.

The rearrangement uses TRBV10-3 and TRBJ2-1, with 9 nucleotides matching TRBD1. The germline gives CDR1 ENHRY, CDR2 SYGVKD. J was trimmed by 4 bases and V by 6 bases; bases with no gene match: 7. The CDR3 has 15 residues. In nucleotides, the CDR3 is TGTGCCATCAGCTGGGGACAGGGAATATACAATGAGCAGTTCTTC. This gives the protein CAISWGQGIYNEQFF.

Only one count was recorded for this clone. V gene TRBV7-2 combines with J gene TRBJ2-4; TRBD1 matches at 8 bases. Germline CDR1 and CDR2: SGHTA and FQGNSA. The CDR3 sequence is 16 residues long. The ends lost 5 bases at V and 4 bases at J; junction bases unmatched: 10. The CDR3 spells CASSLKYGDRKNIQYF. The CDR3 region has the DNA TGTGCCAGCAGCCTAAAATATGGGGACAGGAAAAACATTCAGTACTTC. Full variable domain (remainder filled in from reference TRBV7-2 and TRBJ2-4): GAGVSQSPSNKVTEKGKDVELRCDPISGHTALYWYRQSLGQGLEFLIYFQGNSAPDKSGLPSDRFSAERTGGSVSTLTIQRTQQEDSAVYLCASSLKYGDRKNIQYFGAGTRLSVL.

The rearrangement uses TRBV15 and TRBJ2-5; 10 bases fit TRBD2. The trim removed 0 bases at V and 2 bases at J, leaving 6 bases unmatched. This CDR3 is 17 amino acids long. Germline V gives CDR1 LNHNV, CDR2 YYDKDF (reference sequence). The CDR3 is CATSREGLAVGQETQYF. In DNA form, the CDR3 reads TGTGCCACCAGCAGAGAAGGACTAGCGGTGGGACAAGAGACCCAGTACTTC.

The chain links TRBV5-1 to TRBJ2-2; 12 bases agree with TRBD1. Trimming cost V 1 base and J 6 bases; bases outside gene matches: 7. This CDR3 contains 17 residues. Looked up from germline, CDR1 is SGHRS and CDR2 is YFSETQ. CDR3 residues: CASSLLGTGGRPGELFF. The DNA for the CDR3 is TGCGCCAGCAGCTTGTTAGGGACAGGGGGCCGGCCCGGGGAGCTGTTTTTT. The full variable domain, its missing parts supplied by reference TRBV5-1 and TRBJ2-2, is KAGVTQTPRYLIKTRGQQVTLSCSPISGHRSVSWYQQTPGQGLQFLFEYFSETQRNKGNFPGRFSGRQFSNSRSEMNVSTLELGDSALYLCASSLLGTGGRPGELFFGEGSRLTVL.

This chain uses TRBV2 with TRBJ1-1; D is perhaps TRBD1 (5 bases). With 4 bases removed from V and 1 base from J, the gap between germline ends came to 10 bases. In germline, CDR1 is SNHLY, CDR2 FYNNEI. The CDR3 sequence is 14 residues long. CDR3 protein: CASSVRQGNTEAFF. The DNA for the CDR3 is TGTGCCAGCAGTGTGCGGCAGGGGAACACTGAAGCTTTCTTT.

The chain carries TRBV5-4 and TRBJ2-2, with D hard to call. Germline CDR1 is SGHNT and CDR2 is YYREEE (reference sequence). CDR3 size: 15 residues. V was cut by 1 base and J by 0 bases, with 7 bases left in between. The CDR3 nucleotides read TGTGCCAGCAGCTTGACGGTCGCGAACACCGGGGAGCTGTTTTTT. Translated, it gives CASSLTVANTGELFF.

The chain uses TRBV7-2 and TRBJ2-7, with a weak D call TRBD2 (6 bases). Germline lookup yields CDR1 SGHTA and CDR2 FQGNSA. Trimming pared 5 bases from V and 3 bases from J, leaving 14 bases between. This CDR3 has 14 amino acids. CDR3 DNA: TGTGCCAGCAGCCCGCCGGGACTCCACTACGAGCAGTACTTC. Amino acids: CASSPPGLHYEQYF.

A word on this clone: The same CDR3 can be traced to other DNA sequences in this sample. This chain joins TRBV18 and TRBJ1-1; TRBD1 matches 8 bases. Germline-derived CDR1 and CDR2 are KGHSH and LQKENI. CDR3 length: 14 amino acids. Losses at the gene ends were 3 bases for V and 1 base for J; bases not matched to a gene: 1. The CDR3 DNA sequence: TGTGCCAGCTCACCCGGACAGGGGAACACTGAAGCTTTCTTT. Its protein is CASSPGQGNTEAFF.

The chain has TRBV18 and TRBJ2-2, with TRBD2 as a possible D gene (5 bases). Deletions cut 3 bases from V and 6 bases from J, with 8 bases between. Germline V gives CDR1 KGHSH, CDR2 LQKENI. This CDR3 comprises 13 residues. The CDR3 DNA sequence: TGTGCCAGCTCACCCCGGGAATCCGGGGAGCTGTTTTTT. It is translated as CASSPRESGELFF. The variable domain in full, with the rest retrieved from reference TRBV18 and TRBJ2-2, is NAGVMQNPRHLVRRRGQEARLRCSPMKGHSHVYWYRQLPEEGLKFMVYLQKENIIDESGMPKERFSAEFPKEGPSILRIQQVVRGDSAAYFCASSPRESGELFFGEGSRLTVL.

The chain uses TRBV5-1 and TRBJ2-7; the D is unclear. Germline V CDR1 and CDR2: SGHRS, YFSETQ. The CDR3 loop spans 14 amino acids. V gave up 0 bases and J gave up 3 bases, with 10 bases separating them. In DNA, the CDR3 is TGCGCCAGCAGCTTGGATTTGACAAACTACGAGCAGTACTTC. Translation: CASSLDLTNYEQYF.

CDR3 sequence: CASSPQGAGTEAFF. Written as DNA, the CDR3 is TGTGCCAGCTCACCACAGGGGGCGGGCACTGAAGCTTTCTTT. The J gene is TRBJ1-1, the V gene TRBV18, with 7 bases aligning to TRBD1. CDR1 and CDR2 (germline): KGHSH, LQKENI. This CDR3 has 14 residues. With V trimmed by 1 base and J by 4 bases, 3 bases remained unmatched.

This chain joins TRBV7-2 and TRBJ1-1, with 7 bases aligning to TRBD1. V gave up 7 bases and J gave up 9 bases; unmatched junction bases: 14. This CDR3 comprises 14 residues. In germline, CDR1 is SGHTA, CDR2 FQGNSA. In DNA form, the CDR3 reads TGTGCCAGCACCTCACAGGGGACGAAAAACAAAGCTTTCTTT. Protein: CASTSQGTKNKAFF.

This clone appeared a few times. This sequence joins TRBV5-4 and TRBJ1-2, with 7 bases lining up with TRBD1. This CDR3 is 13 amino acids long. The junction had 5 bases not matched to a gene; V was cut back by 3 bases and J by 6 bases. From germline, CDR1 is SGHNT and CDR2 YYREEE (reference sequence). CDR3 in amino acids: CASSSDRKDGYTF. The CDR3 DNA follows: TGTGCCAGCAGCTCGGACAGGAAAGATGGCTACACCTTC.

This chain joins TRBV30 and TRBJ2-1; tentatively, D is TRBD2 (5 bases). This CDR3 is 11 amino acids long. V dropped 2 bases and J dropped 7 bases, with 6 bases sitting between them. Germline assignment: CDR1 GTSNPN and CDR2 SVGIG (reference sequence). The CDR3: CAWSRRNEQFF. The CDR3 nucleotides read TGTGCCTGGAGTCGGAGGAATGAGCAGTTCTTC.

This chain links TRBV5-1 with TRBJ2-1, with a weak D call TRBD1 (6 bases). CDR3 length: 14 amino acids. From germline, CDR1 is SGHRS and CDR2 YFSETQ. Trimming removed 6 bases from V and 4 bases from J, with 14 bases in between. The CDR3 loop reads CASNTGTLYNEQFF. CDR3 coding DNA: TGCGCCAGCAACACCGGGACATTGTACAATGAGCAGTTCTTC.

J is TRBJ2-7 and V is TRBV7-2; D perhaps matches TRBD1 (6 bases). CDR1 is SGHTA and CDR2 is FQGNSA in the germline V gene. The CDR3 extends over 13 amino acids. V dropped 5 bases and J dropped 2 bases, with 10 bases sitting between them. In nucleotides, the CDR3 is TGTGCCAGCAGCGCCACAGGGCCCTACGAGCAGTACTTC. It specifies CASSATGPYEQYF.